This T cell receptor beta chain derives from a study of cytomegalovirus exposure and HLA in healthy donors. The CDR3 is 11 residues long. V shed 2 bases and J shed 6 bases, with 7 bases lying between them. Germline V gene data show CDR1 as GTSNPN and CDR2 as SVGIG (reference sequence). This clone turned up a few times. PCR was performed using 60 Vbeta and 13 Jbeta primers. The repertoire was sequenced with immunoSEQ multiplex PCR; TCRdb's copy has only in-frame clones and lacks some. Here the sample spans more than 50,000 clones, approximately 71% being singletons. The J gene is TRBJ1-2, the V gene TRBV30; TRBD1 is a possible D gene (5 bases). Material: PBMCs. The clonotype comes from a man aged 50-60 years in good health and CMV-seropositive. The CDR3 DNA reads as TGTGCCTGGAGTTTGGGGCATGGCTACACCTTC. Encoded protein: CAWSLGHGYTF.